The clone carrying this T cell receptor (beta chain) appeared once. Its antigen is not known. Only in-frame clones appear in the TCRdb table, and some are missing; sequencing was by immunoSEQ multiplex PCR. The table records 2.3 million or so clones, approximately 93% of them present only once. The CDR3 is 13 amino acids. V gave up 6 bases and J gave up 5 bases, with 11 bases separating them. Looked up from germline, CDR1 is MNHNS and CDR2 is SASEGT. The data derive from a study of shared clonotypes between healthy human individuals. Notes on the study in general: The study found 4.5% to 6% of naive CD4 clonotypes shared across a handful of donors.

V and J are TRBV6-1 and TRBJ1-3, with a tentative D call TRBD1 (5 bases). Input material: naive CD4+ T cells from PBMCs. Subset: CD45RA+ positively selected. This receptor was taken from a man between 18 and 29 years old in good health. Some clones in this sample may be carry-over from other donors' samples. The CDR3 region is CASSRDPRNTIYF. Written as DNA, the CDR3 is TGTGCCAGCAGCCGGGACCCGAGAAACACCATATATTTT.